This T cell receptor (beta chain) was identified in a study of regulatory T cells in long-lasting Graves disease. The time point here: newly diagnosed GD, antithyroid drugs for less than 3 months. Following extraction of RNA from PBMCs, that RNA was used to make the TCR library. V was clipped by 4 bases and J by 14 bases; unmatched bases: 5. CDR1 KGHSH and CDR2 LQKENI come from the germline V gene. The CDR3 runs to 12 residues. According to the study, TCR beta libraries were built with iRepertoire HTBI primers and CDR3-region Arm-PCR. TCRdb re-derived calls from the multiplex PCR reads in MiXCR, one entry per CDR3 protein. The sample yields 680,000 or so distinct CDR3 sequences, around 17% seen once. This clonotype was seen ten or more times. Separately, the same data were catalogued under a study of T cells in Graves' hyperthyroidism and ophthalmopathy.

The sequence was collected from a woman aged 25 to 39 with Graves disease. The rearrangement links TRBV18 to TRBJ1-6, with 7 bases aligning to TRBD1. This specimen was peripheral blood mononuclear cells (PBMCs), taken at new diagnosis, from a patient treated with antithyroid drugs. The CDR3 sequence is CASSQGADSLHF. In DNA, the CDR3 is TGTGCCAGCTCACAGGGGGCGGACTCCCTCCACTTT.